A single sample gave rise to the 17 T cell receptor beta chains below, sequenced in a study of T cells in Graves' hyperthyroidism and ophthalmopathy. Regions amplified from RNA transcripts were the TCR beta CDR3 regions. TCR CDR3 underwent first-round RT-PCR with the HTBI primer set. TCRdb re-called the multiplex PCR reads with MiXCR, one entry per CDR3 protein. The profile shows 250,000 to 400,000 distinct CDR3 sequences, roughly 13% of them singletons. Sample: blood. These receptors were obtained from a woman aged 40 to 50 with Graves' ophthalmopathy.

This clonotype has just a few counts. J is TRBJ1-4 and V is TRBV7-8; possible D gene TRBD1, 6 bases. Trimming pared 5 bases from V and 10 bases from J, leaving 23 bases between. This CDR3 comprises 16 residues. CDR1 SGHVS and CDR2 FQNEAQ come from the germline V gene. This CDR3 reads CASSPTTDSIVGKLFF. For the CDR3, the DNA is TGTGCCAGCAGCCCGACTACGGACAGCATCGTTGGAAAACTGTTTTTT.

In its sample, this clonotype was seen many times. The J gene is TRBJ2-3, the V gene TRBV7-8, with D perhaps TRBD2 (7 bases). V lost 3 bases to trimming and J lost 6 bases, with 10 bases between them. Germline V CDR1 and CDR2: SGHVS, FQNEAQ. The CDR3 covers 13 residues. CDR3 sequence reads: CASSFAGADTQYF. The CDR3 bases are TGTGCCAGCAGCTTTGCGGGGGCCGATACGCAGTATTTT.

This clonotype was detected only a few times. Sequence at one end of the junction differs from germline and may be a read error. The chain links TRBV7-2 to TRBJ2-1, with D unclear. Germline lookup yields CDR1 SGHTA and CDR2 FQGNSA. The CDR3 sequence is 16 residues long. Here the CDR3 reads CASSVLFKLSSNEQFF. In nucleotides, the CDR3 is TGTGCCAGCAGCGTACTTTTCAAGTTGTCCTCCAATGAGCAGTTCTTC.

This clonotype was seen at least ten times. J is TRBJ1-3 and V is TRBV28; D not certain. The germline V gene has CDR1 MDHEN and CDR2 SYDVKM. The CDR3 contains 17 residues. Between the trimmed V and J ends, which lost 5 bases and 6 bases, there was a span of 23 bases. The CDR3 reads CASSVREGFSPLNTIYF. CDR3 sequence (DNA): TGTGCCAGCAGTGTCCGAGAGGGTTTCTCTCCCTTAAACACCATATATTTT.

At least ten counts were recorded for this clonotype. This chain uses TRBV7-2 with TRBJ2-7; TRBD1 agrees at 8 bases. The J segment lost 7 bases and the V segment lost 5 bases, leaving 7 bases of the junction unmatched. The CDR3 runs to 13 residues. Germline-derived CDR1 and CDR2 are SGHTA and FQGNSA. The CDR3 DNA sequence: TGTGCCAGCAGCCAGGGGGCAGCTGGTGAGCAGTACTTC. It specifies CASSQGAAGEQYF.

This clonotype was observed many times. The J gene is TRBJ2-1, the V gene TRBV28; TRBD1 agrees at 9 bases. The CDR3 extends over 15 amino acids. Per germline, CDR1 MDHEN and CDR2 SYDVKM. V lost 6 bases to trimming and J lost 3 bases; unmatched junction nucleotides: 6. The CDR3 region has the DNA TGTGCCAGCAGAAGCCGGGACAGGGACTACAATGAGCAGTTCTTC. This translates into CASRSRDRDYNEQFF.

This clonotype was seen a few times. The chain combines TRBV20-1 with TRBJ2-1; 16 bases map to TRBD2. The V gene end was trimmed by 5 bases and the J gene end by 1 base; junction bases not matched to a gene: 11. The CDR3 is 19 residues long. Germline CDR1 reads DFQATT; CDR2 reads SNEGSKA (reference sequence). The CDR3 DNA follows: TGCAGTGCTCAAAAGTTGTCGGGACTAGCGGGGGGGTCCTACAATGAGCAGTTCTTC. Translation gives CSAQKLSGLAGGSYNEQFF.

This clonotype was counted many times. The chain uses TRBV12-3 or TRBV12-4 and TRBJ2-7; D uncertain. Trimming stripped 4 bases from V and 4 bases from J, with 17 bases between. This CDR3 spans 15 amino acids. The CDR3 loop reads CASSSASGRRYEQYF. In DNA, the CDR3 is TGTGCCAGCAGTTCAGCATCGGGTCGTAGATACGAGCAGTACTTC.

This clonotype has at least ten counts. The chain has TRBV12-3 or TRBV12-4 and TRBJ1-1; D not resolved. V was pared by 7 bases and J by 10 bases, with 13 bases between. This CDR3 is 11 amino acids long. CDR3 DNA sequence: TGTGCCAGCAAAGTTGGAGGAGCAGCTTTCTTT. It yields the protein CASKVGGAAFF.

This clonotype was seen repeatedly, ten times or more. This chain links TRBV12-3 or TRBV12-4 with TRBJ2-1; 12 nucleotides agree with TRBD1. The CDR3 has 15 amino acids. V trimming: 7 bases; J trimming: 6 bases; junction bases outside the gene matches: 7. CDR3 in amino acids: CASNPGQGAGNEQFF. The CDR3 DNA reads as TGTGCCAGCAATCCGGGACAGGGGGCCGGCAATGAGCAGTTCTTC.

This clonotype came up many times. This chain connects TRBV20-1 to TRBJ2-5; maybe TRBD2 (6 bases). The CDR3 totals 14 residues. The germline gives CDR1 DFQATT, CDR2 SNEGSKA (reference sequence). Trimming stripped 1 base from V and 4 bases from J, with 13 bases between. Here the CDR3 reads CSARAFRRGETQYF. The CDR3 bases are TGCAGTGCTAGAGCGTTTCGGCGGGGAGAGACCCAGTACTTC.

V usage is TRBV30 and J usage is TRBJ2-5; D not certain. The CDR3 consists of 12 residues. V dropped 1 base and J dropped 1 base, with 4 bases sitting between them. Germline loops: CDR1 GTSNPN, CDR2 SVGIG (reference sequence). The CDR3 protein is CAWSEAQETQYF. CDR3 coding DNA: TGTGCCTGGAGTGAGGCCCAAGAGACCCAGTACTTC.

This clonotype has just a few counts. J is TRBJ2-2 and V is TRBV7-9; D is unclear. Trimming stripped 2 bases from V and 4 bases from J, with 11 bases between. Per germline, CDR1 SEHNR and CDR2 FQNEAQ (reference sequence). CDR3 length: 15 residues. CDR3 nucleotide sequence: TGTGCCAGCAGCTTATCTTCCAGACCCACCGGGGAGCTGTTTTTT. Residues: CASSLSSRPTGELFF.

The table lists this clonotype with a few counts. An end of the junction differs from the germline gene, which may be a read error. The gene calls are TRBV25-1 and TRBJ2-5; 8 nucleotides line up with TRBD1. The germline CDR1 and CDR2 sequences are MGHDK and SYGVNS. This CDR3 region has 15 residues. This CDR3 reads CASKTLGQGQETQCF. The CDR3 nucleotides read TGTGCCAGCAAGACCCTCGGACAGGGACAAGAGACCCAGTGCTTC.

In the case of this clonotype: The junction does not match germline at one end; this may be a read error. This rearrangement joins TRBV6-2 or TRBV6-3 to TRBJ1-3, with D uncertain. The CDR3 has 15 amino acids. The V gene's germline CDR1 is MNHEY and CDR2 SVGEGT. CDR3 sequence (DNA): TGTGCCAGCAGTGTAGGACGGCACTCTGGAAACACCATGTATTTT. This gives the protein CASSVGRHSGNTMYF.

The chain has TRBV14 and TRBJ2-1; D is possibly TRBD1 (6 bases). In germline, CDR1 is SGHDN, CDR2 FVKESK. The CDR3 has 14 amino acids. Trimming left V 4 bases short and J 7 bases short, with 14 bases between. In nucleotides, the CDR3 is TGTGCCAGCAGCCGTTATCACAGGGTAAATGAGCAGTTCTTC. It yields the protein CASSRYHRVNEQFF.

This clonotype was counted ten times or more. The V call is TRBV6-1, the J call TRBJ1-2; tentatively, D is TRBD1 (6 bases). There are 16 residues in the CDR3. The germline V gene has CDR1 MNHNS and CDR2 SASEGT. The ends were cut back, 5 bases at V and 3 bases at J, with 19 bases in the middle. CDR3 in amino acids: CASSTPTGSPHYGYTF. The CDR3 region has the DNA TGTGCCAGCAGTACCCCAACAGGGAGCCCCCACTATGGCTACACCTTC.